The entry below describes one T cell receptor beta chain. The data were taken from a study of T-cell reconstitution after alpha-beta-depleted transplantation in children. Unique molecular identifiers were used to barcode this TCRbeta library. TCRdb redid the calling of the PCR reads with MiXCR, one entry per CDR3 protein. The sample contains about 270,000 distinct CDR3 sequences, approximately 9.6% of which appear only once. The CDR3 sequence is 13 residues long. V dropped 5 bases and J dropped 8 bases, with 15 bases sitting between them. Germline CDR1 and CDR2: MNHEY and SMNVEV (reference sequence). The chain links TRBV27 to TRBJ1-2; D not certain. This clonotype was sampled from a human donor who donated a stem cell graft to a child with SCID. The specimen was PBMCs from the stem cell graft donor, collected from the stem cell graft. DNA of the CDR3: TGTGCCAGCAGTCCCCCTGGGTTGGGGGGCTACACCTTC. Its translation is CASSPPGLGGYTF.